This T cell receptor (beta chain) was retrieved from a study of shared clonotypes between healthy human individuals. The sample holds one count of this clone. This sample includes further DNA sequences coding for the same CDR3. For sorted subsets, 150 to 250 ng DNA per replicate equaled 30,000 or so T cell genomes. Profiling relied on immunoSEQ multiplex PCR, and the TCRdb table lists in-frame clones only, not all of them. The sample has 2 million to 2.5 million clones, nearly 97% seen once; the top ten hold more than 0.1%. This sequence originates from a young man in good health. The material sequenced was naive CD4+ T cells sorted from blood. Subset specified: CD45RA+ positively selected.

Written as DNA, the CDR3 is TGCGCCAGCAGCGTACAGGGACAGAACACTGAAGCTTTCTTT. Translated: CASSVQGQNTEAFF. V and J are TRBV5-1 and TRBJ1-1, with D possibly being TRBD1 (6 bases). Germline CDR1 is SGHRS and CDR2 is YFSETQ. Trimming shortened V by 4 bases and J by 1 base, and 11 bases separated the two germline ends. The length of the CDR3 is 14 residues.